This T cell receptor beta chain was observed in a study of blood T cell repertoires in COVID-19. For the study at large: COVID-19 samples, acute and convalescent, were from the United States, Italy and Spain.

The study recruited people aged about 18 to 90 years across roughly 23 US areas. Libraries were prepared by immunoSEQ multiplex PCR; TCRdb keeps only in-frame clonotypes and omits some of them. The sample gives 250,000 to 350,000 clones, more than 75% of which show up once; 2.6% is in the top ten. Germline assignment: CDR1 MGHRA and CDR2 YSYEKL. Unmatched junction bases numbered 8, after V lost 3 bases and J lost 0 bases. The CDR3 is 18 amino acids. The material sequenced was PBMCs or T cells enriched from blood (not recorded which). The chain recombines TRBV4-1 with TRBJ1-3; 10 positions agree with TRBD1. The origin of this receptor is a man aged 55 to 70 who had recovered from COVID-19. CDR3 loop: CASSHDGRTGGSGNTIYF. The CDR3 DNA sequence: TGCGCCAGCAGCCACGACGGTCGGACAGGGGGCTCTGGAAACACCATATATTTT.